This T cell receptor beta chain was sequenced in a study of T-cell reconstitution after alpha-beta-depleted transplantation in children. Overall study results and limits: At one year after transplant, newly produced T cells mostly accounted for T-cell counts and diversity. Reportedly, only several hundred clones from non-depleted graft cells drove alpha-beta T-cell counts at about two months. At day 60, the high TCRbeta diversity found in some patients originated from recipient T cells and thymic progenitors that had survived.

CDR1 and CDR2 (germline): LNHNV, YYDKDF (reference sequence). The CDR3 length is 14 residues. Trimming stripped 1 base from V and 6 bases from J, with 9 bases between. Unique molecular identifiers were used in preparing the TCRbeta library. TCRdb used MiXCR to reprocess the PCR reads, holding one entry per CDR3 protein. Here the sample spans a few hundred thousand distinct CDR3 sequences, roughly 10% being singletons. This clonotype was seen more than once but under ten times. The antigen is not known. The clonotype was recovered from a male patient under 10 years old who had a stem cell transplant for chronic granulomatous disease, so the T cells may come from the graft donor. The source was peripheral blood, collected 180 days after TCRalphabeta/CD19-depleted stem cell transplant. This chain joins TRBV15 and TRBJ2-2; D possibly uses TRBD1 or TRBD2 (5 bases each). CDR3 DNA: TGTGCCACCAGCAGAGGGGGGACGTCCGGGGAGCTGTTTTTT. Protein: CATSRGGTSGELFF.